This is a list of T cell receptor beta chains from one sample in a study of cytomegalovirus exposure and HLA in healthy donors. Data came from immunoSEQ multiplex PCR; TCRdb stores just in-frame clones and leaves some out. Of roughly 190,000 clones in the sample, 60% to 80% were seen once. The sequenced sample consisted of PBMCs. These receptors were collected from a young woman in good health and CMV-seronegative. CDR3s include the opening cysteine and the closing phenylalanine or tryptophan. D genes are given only for firm matches. For some rows the clone size is stated as once, few or many, or as a class when expanded; others skip it.

CDR3 protein: CASSPQAGFSGAFF
CDR3 DNA: TGTGCCAGCAGCCCTCAGGCGGGGTTTAGTGGAGCTTTCTTT
V gene: TRBV4-2
clone size: -
J gene: TRBJ1-1
D gene: -

CDR3 protein: CASSPRQLTVQETQYF
CDR3 DNA: TGTGCCAGCAGCCCACGACAGCTGACCGTACAAGAGACCCAGTACTTC
V gene: TRBV11-2
clone size: -
J gene: TRBJ2-5
D gene: -

CDR3 protein: CASKGRREDQDTQYF
CDR3 DNA: TGTGCCAGCAAGGGTCGGCGGGAGGATCAAGATACGCAGTATTTT
V gene: TRBV27
clone size: -
J gene: TRBJ2-3
D gene: TRBD2

CDR3 protein: CASSQRGISALHF
CDR3 DNA: TGTGCCAGCAGCCAAAGAGGGATTTCGGCCCTCCACTTT
V gene: TRBV14
clone size: once
J gene: TRBJ1-6
D gene: -

CDR3 protein: CASSPRQGEGEKLFF
CDR3 DNA: TGTGCCAGCAGCCCACGACAGGGGGAGGGCGAAAAACTGTTTTTT
V gene: TRBV9
clone size: -
J gene: TRBJ1-4
D gene: TRBD1

CDR3 protein: CASSTDRLGQPQHF
CDR3 DNA: TGTGCCAGTAGTACGGACAGGTTGGGTCAGCCCCAGCATTTT
V gene: TRBV19
clone size: -
J gene: TRBJ1-5
D gene: TRBD1

CDR3 protein: CASSVEAGGLYEQYF
CDR3 DNA: TGTGCCAGCAGCGTAGAAGCGGGAGGGCTATACGAGCAGTACTTC
V gene: TRBV9
clone size: few
J gene: TRBJ2-7
D gene: TRBD2

CDR3 protein: CASRPSSSGYTEAFF
CDR3 DNA: TGTGCCAGCAGGCCTTCCTCATCGGGGTACACTGAAGCTTTCTTT
V gene: TRBV28
clone size: -
J gene: TRBJ1-1
D gene: -

CDR3 protein: CASRNAGQFVNTEAFF
CDR3 DNA: TGTGCCAGTAGAAACGCAGGACAGTTTGTGAACACTGAAGCTTTCTTT
V gene: TRBV19
clone size: few
J gene: TRBJ1-1
D gene: -

CDR3 protein: CASSQDLRYEQYF
CDR3 DNA: TGCGCCAGCAGCCAAGACCTACGCTACGAGCAGTACTTC
V gene: TRBV4-1
clone size: -
J gene: TRBJ2-7
D gene: -

CDR3 protein: CATSSRRAGEQFF
CDR3 DNA: TGTGCCACCAGCAGTCGGAGGGCCGGTGAGCAGTTCTTC
V gene: TRBV15
clone size: -
J gene: TRBJ2-1
D gene: -

CDR3 protein: CASSLGPAGDPANEQFF
CDR3 DNA: TGTGCCAGCAGCTTAGGTCCAGCGGGGGACCCCGCCAATGAGCAGTTCTTC
V gene: TRBV7-2
clone size: few
J gene: TRBJ2-1
D gene: TRBD2